This T cell receptor (beta chain) was observed in a study of regulatory T cells in long-lasting Graves disease. Findings of the study overall: Investigators studied peripheral blood only, not thyroid tissue. Small sample size may have lowered accuracy. Gene preferences differed: TRBV28, TRBJ1-2, TRBJ2-5 in persistent cases.

The CDR3 is 12 amino acids. Germline CDR1 reads MNHEY; CDR2 reads SMNVEV (reference sequence). Trimming removed 3 bases at V and 4 bases at J, with 1 base between. This clonotype was recorded at least ten times. Its antigen is not known. Time point: persistent/refractory GD, antithyroid drugs over 5 years with positive TRAb. Construction of the TCR library relied on RNA isolated from PBMCs. In this cohort, patients came from an endocrinology department located in Xi'an, China. According to the study, TCR beta libraries were built with iRepertoire HTBI primers and CDR3-region Arm-PCR. Using its own MiXCR run on the multiplex PCR reads, TCRdb lists one record per CDR3 protein. The table shows hundreds of thousands of distinct CDR3 sequences, with around 21% occurring only once.

This clonotype originated in a female donor with Graves disease. The genes are TRBV27 and TRBJ1-6; D is unclear. Sequenced material: peripheral blood mononuclear cells (PBMCs), taken when the disease was refractory, from a patient treated with antithyroid drugs. The CDR3 DNA follows: TGTGCCAGCAGTTTTTATAATTCACCCCTCCACTTT. Its translation is CASSFYNSPLHF.